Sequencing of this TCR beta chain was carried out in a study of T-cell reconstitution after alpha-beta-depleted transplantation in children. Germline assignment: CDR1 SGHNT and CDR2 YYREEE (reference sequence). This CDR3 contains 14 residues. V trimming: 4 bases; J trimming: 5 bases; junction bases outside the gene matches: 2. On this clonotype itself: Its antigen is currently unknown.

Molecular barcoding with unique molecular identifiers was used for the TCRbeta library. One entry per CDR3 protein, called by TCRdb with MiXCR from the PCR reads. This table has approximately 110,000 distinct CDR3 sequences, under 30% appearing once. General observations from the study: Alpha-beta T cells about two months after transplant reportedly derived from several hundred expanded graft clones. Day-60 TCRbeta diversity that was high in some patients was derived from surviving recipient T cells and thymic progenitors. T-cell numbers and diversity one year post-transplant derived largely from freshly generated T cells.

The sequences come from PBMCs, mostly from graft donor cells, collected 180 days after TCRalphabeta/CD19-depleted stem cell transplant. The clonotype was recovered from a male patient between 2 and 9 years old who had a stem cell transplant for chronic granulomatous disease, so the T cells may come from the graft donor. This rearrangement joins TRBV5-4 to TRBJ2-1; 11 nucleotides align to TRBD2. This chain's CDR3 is CASSIAGGNNEQFF. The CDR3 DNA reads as TGTGCCAGCAGCATAGCGGGAGGGAACAATGAGCAGTTCTTC.